Below, one TCR beta chain is given with its context. Its specificity is unknown. This entry belongs to a study of cytomegalovirus exposure and HLA in healthy donors. Study-wide findings and caveats: Later work showed greater clonal expansion in HLA-associated TCR beta chains than in equally common others. CMV serostatus stood as the only immune exposure information on hand.

The CDR3 consists of 12 residues. Germline V CDR1 and CDR2: LNHDA, SQIVND (reference sequence). The germline V and J ends were trimmed by 6 bases and 8 bases, with 11 bases remaining between them. The PCR had 60 Vbeta and 13 Jbeta primers. Sequencing was performed with immunoSEQ multiplex PCR; in TCRdb, only in-frame clones are kept and a portion is missing. The data hold about 180,000 clones, with roughly 78% observed a single time. This cohort consisted of healthy bone marrow donors. The study sampled nominally healthy donors, though unrecorded immune exposures were likely. Material for sequencing was PBMCs. The TCR comes from a woman in her thirties or forties in good health and CMV-seronegative. The chain links TRBV19 to TRBJ2-1; D is perhaps TRBD1 (6 bases). The CDR3 spells CASSNKGDEQFF. The CDR3, as DNA: TGTGCCAGTAGCAATAAGGGGGATGAGCAGTTCTTC.